The 17 T cell receptor beta chains given below trace back to one sample, sequenced in a study of neurological immune-mediated disorders. MiXCR was run by TCRdb on the 5' RACE reads, yielding one entry per CDR3 protein. The sample has under 130,000 distinct CDR3 sequences, 11% seen once. Time point described: longitudinal time-point 3. The source material was PBMCs. The source of these receptors is a female donor with HTLV-1-associated myelopathy (HAM/TSP).

There are many counts of this clonotype. The rearrangement joins TRBV7-2 to TRBJ2-5; TRBD1 or TRBD2 may be the D gene (5 bases each). The length of the CDR3 is 13 residues. The ends were cut back, 5 bases at V and 4 bases at J, with 11 bases in the middle. Germline V CDR1 and CDR2: SGHTA, FQGNSA. The CDR3 DNA follows: TGTGCCAGCAGCGTTTCGAGGGGAGAGACCCAGTACTTC. Encoded protein: CASSVSRGETQYF.

The CDR3 is CASSQDVTREDTQYF. DNA of the CDR3: TGTGCCAGCAGCCAAGATGTTACAAGGGAAGATACGCAGTATTTT. V gene TRBV3-1 combines with J gene TRBJ2-3; unclear D gene. The CDR3 covers 15 residues. The V end was cut by 0 bases, the J end by 5 bases, with 12 bases between. The germline gives CDR1 LGHDT, CDR2 YNNKEL (reference sequence).

The CDR3 nucleotides read TGTGCCAGCAGTGCCTACCAGGGCGGGGGGCAAACAGATACGCAGTATTTT. The encoded protein is CASSAYQGGGQTDTQYF. The chain uses TRBV25-1 and TRBJ2-3; 8 bases are shared with TRBD2. V lost 4 bases and J lost 3; bases outside the gene matches: 12. The CDR3 contains 17 residues. CDR1 is MGHDK, CDR2 SYGVNS, per germline. Filled out from reference TRBV25-1 and TRBJ2-3, the complete variable domain reads EADIYQTPRYLVIGTGKKITLECSQTMGHDKMYWYQQDPGMELHLIHYSYGVNSTEKGDLSSESTVSRIRTEHFPLTLESARPSHTSQYLCASSAYQGGGQTDTQYFGPGTRLTVL.

This clonotype was counted only a few times. The chain employs TRBV28 and TRBJ2-1, with 9 bases matching TRBD2. The CDR3 length is 16 residues. CDR1 is MDHEN, CDR2 SYDVKM, per germline. J was trimmed by 1 base and V by 3 bases; bases with no gene match: 4. The DNA of the CDR3 is TGTGCCAGCAGTTTGGCGGCGGGGGGGTCCTACAATGAGCAGTTCTTC. This sequence encodes CASSLAAGGSYNEQFF.

In its sample, this clonotype was seen many times. The J gene is TRBJ2-3, the V gene TRBV7-2; perhaps TRBD1 as D (6 bases). The V gene's germline CDR1 is SGHTA and CDR2 FQGNSA. The CDR3 has 13 residues. Trimming shortened V by 2 bases and J by 10 bases, and 13 bases separated the two germline ends. CDR3 sequence reads: CASSLSQGMSQYF. CDR3 sequence (DNA): TGTGCCAGCAGCTTATCACAGGGCATGTCGCAGTATTTT.

This clonotype has at least ten counts. V usage is TRBV6-5 and J usage is TRBJ2-7, with 8 bases lining up with TRBD1. The CDR3 loop spans 14 amino acids. With 5 bases clipped from V and 3 bases from J, the junction kept 6 bases outside the gene matches. CDR1 is MNHEY, CDR2 SVGAGI, per germline. CDR3 DNA: TGTGCCAGCAGTCCCGGACAGGGTGGCTACGAGCAGTACTTC. Translating gives CASSPGQGGYEQYF.

Ten or more counts support this clonotype. V gene TRBV5-6 combines with J gene TRBJ1-2; 7 bases are a match to TRBD1. There are 13 residues in the CDR3. Trimming at V came to 3 bases and at J to 4 bases, leaving 3 bases not matched to a gene. Germline V gene lookup returns CDR1 SGHDT and CDR2 YYEEEE. CDR3 sequence reads: CASSWRQGYGYTF. In DNA form, the CDR3 reads TGTGCCAGCAGCTGGAGACAGGGCTATGGCTACACCTTC. The full variable domain, its missing parts supplied by reference TRBV5-6 and TRBJ1-2, is DAGVTQSPTHLIKTRGQQVTLRCSPKSGHDTVSWYQQALGQGPQFIFQYYEEEERQRGNFPDRFSGHQFPNYSSELNVNALLLGDSALYLCASSWRQGYGYTFGSGTRLTVV.

J is TRBJ2-7 and V is TRBV5-1; TRBD1 is a possible D gene (5 bases). The CDR3 totals 15 residues. Trimming removed 2 bases from V and 2 bases from J, with 14 bases in between. CDR1 is SGHRS and CDR2 is YFSETQ in the germline V gene. CDR3 bases: TGCGCCAGCAGCTTTAGCTGGGGCCTCACCTACGAGCAGTACTTC. Translated: CASSFSWGLTYEQYF.

This clonotype was found a few times. This chain uses TRBV29-1 with TRBJ1-1; D is unclear. In germline, CDR1 is SQVTM, CDR2 ANQGSEA. CDR3 length: 14 amino acids. V was clipped by 4 bases and J by 1 base, with 13 bases between them. As DNA, the CDR3 is TGCAGCGTTGTTTTAGTGACCACGAACACTGAAGCTTTCTTT. As protein: CSVVLVTTNTEAFF.

This clonotype occurred many times. The gene calls are TRBV5-1 and TRBJ2-1, with 9 bases that match TRBD1. V shed 4 bases and J 10 bases; nucleotides not matched to a gene: 3. The CDR3 has 12 residues. Germline assignment: CDR1 SGHRS and CDR2 YFSETQ. The CDR3 reads CASSRTGDEQFF. The CDR3 DNA reads as TGCGCCAGCAGCAGGACAGGGGACGAGCAGTTCTTC.

This clonotype was counted many times. The chain combines TRBV12-3 or TRBV12-4 with TRBJ1-2; 7 bases line up with TRBD1. CDR3 length: 18 residues. The J segment lost 2 bases and the V segment lost 3 bases, leaving 15 bases of the junction unmatched. The CDR3 loop is CASSFGLARQGKNYGYTF. As DNA, the CDR3 is TGTGCCAGCAGTTTTGGTCTTGCGCGACAGGGAAAAAACTATGGCTACACCTTC.

This clonotype was observed at least ten times. The V and J genes are TRBV2 and TRBJ2-7; no clear D. V was trimmed by 3 bases and J by 1 base, leaving 7 bases between them. The V gene's germline CDR1 is SNHLY and CDR2 FYNNEI. The CDR3 sequence is 13 residues long. The CDR3 DNA reads as TGTGCCAGCAGTGAGCAATATTCCTACGAGCAGTACTTC. Translating it yields CASSEQYSYEQYF.

This clonotype was found many times. This chain connects TRBV28 to TRBJ2-7; tentative D call: TRBD1 (6 bases). The germline CDR1 and CDR2 sequences are MDHEN and SYDVKM. The CDR3 extends over 13 amino acids. The V end was cut by 5 bases, the J end by 5 bases, with 13 bases between. Written as DNA, the CDR3 is TGTGCCAGCAGTGCAACAGGGAGCCACGAGCAGTACTTC. It translates to CASSATGSHEQYF.

This clonotype is deemed medium-sized. V gene TRBV4-1 combines with J gene TRBJ1-6; 8 nucleotides line up with TRBD1. The CDR3 extends over 17 amino acids. With V trimmed by 8 bases and J by 6 bases, 15 bases remained unmatched. From germline, CDR1 is MGHRA and CDR2 YSYEKL. The CDR3 sequence: CASAGQDLIGINSPLHF. Here the CDR3 DNA reads TGCGCCAGCGCGGGACAGGACCTCATCGGTATTAATTCACCCCTCCACTTT.

This sequence joins TRBV2 and TRBJ2-1, with TRBD2 matching 8 bases. Germline-derived CDR1 and CDR2 are SNHLY and FYNNEI. V lost 0 bases and J lost 5; bases outside the gene matches: 3. This CDR3 spans 15 amino acids. The CDR3 reads CASSEAGRGDNEQFF. As DNA, the CDR3 is TGTGCCAGCAGTGAAGCCGGGCGGGGGGACAATGAGCAGTTCTTC.

This clonotype was seen a few times. CDR3 nucleotide sequence: TGTGCCAGCAGCTTCACCGGGAGGGATACGCAGTATTTT. Amino acids: CASSFTGRDTQYF. The chain is built from TRBV3-1 and TRBJ2-3; TRBD2 agrees at 7 bases. Looked up from germline, CDR1 is LGHDT and CDR2 is YNNKEL (reference sequence). The V gene end was trimmed by 5 bases and the J gene end by 6 bases; junction bases not matched to a gene: 5. This CDR3 comprises 13 residues.

This clonotype was recorded many times. CDR3 sequence: CASSEARGAGQNEQFF. CDR3 DNA: TGTGCCAGCAGTGAAGCTCGTGGGGCAGGGCAAAATGAGCAGTTCTTC. The V and J genes are TRBV2 and TRBJ2-1, with D maybe TRBD1 (5 bases). The CDR3 extends over 16 amino acids. Germline lookup yields CDR1 SNHLY and CDR2 FYNNEI. Trimming shortened V by 0 bases and J by 7 bases, and 16 bases separated the two germline ends.